A single sample gave rise to the 13 T cell receptor beta chains below, sequenced in a study of blood T cell repertoires in COVID-19 (dated by TCRdb to 2020 to 2022). Libraries were made using the immunoSEQ multiplex PCR assay. The source is immuneACCESS, and TCRdb retained only in-frame sequences with V and J called. Part of the clones is not carried over; for the studies checked, unresolved V genes explain less than half of this, and the remainder is unexplained. This sample gives roughly 410,000 clones in total; more than 80% of them show up just once. In total, the top ten clones hold about 1.2% of the sample. The sample consisted of peripheral blood. These receptors were collected from a middle-aged man with acute or convalescent COVID-19.

This clone was recorded a few times. The rearrangement joins TRBV4-2 to TRBJ2-2, with TRBD2 as a possible D gene (5 bases). The CDR3 covers 15 residues. The V gene lost 1 base and the J gene lost 5 bases, with 11 bases spanning the gap. CDR1 and CDR2 from the germline V gene are LGHNA and YNFKEQ. The CDR3 sequence is CASSQVEGETGELFF. The CDR3 DNA is TGTGCCAGCAGCCAAGTCGAGGGAGAGACCGGGGAGCTGTTTTTT.

This clone was seen a single time. The chain links TRBV6-5 to TRBJ2-3; 11 bases are a match to TRBD2. Trimming cost V 4 bases and J 0 bases; bases outside gene matches: 3. This CDR3 has 16 residues. Germline assignment: CDR1 MNHEY and CDR2 SVGAGI. The DNA of the CDR3 is TGTGCCAGCAGTTTGGGACTAGCGGTGAGCACAGATACGCAGTATTTT. Translated: CASSLGLAVSTDTQYF.

This chain uses TRBV24-1 with TRBJ2-1; TRBD2 matches 8 bases. J was trimmed by 9 bases and V by 3 bases; bases with no gene match: 3. Germline CDR1 KGHDR, CDR2 SFDVKD. The CDR3 runs to 13 residues. The CDR3 nucleotides read TGTGCCACCAGTGATCCAAGCGGGGGTGAGCAGTTCTTC. Translated: CATSDPSGGEQFF.

This rearrangement joins TRBV28 to TRBJ1-4, with TRBD1 as a possible D gene (5 bases). Germline assignment: CDR1 MDHEN and CDR2 SYDVKM. The CDR3 contains 14 residues. V lost 5 bases and J lost 8, with 15 bases in between. CDR3 residues: CASSLSRVGEKLFF. The CDR3 DNA follows: TGTGCCAGCAGTCTAAGCAGGGTAGGCGAAAAACTGTTTTTT. Full variable domain (outside the CDR3, taken from reference TRBV28 and TRBJ1-4): DVKVTQSSRYLVKRTGEKVFLECVQDMDHENMFWYRQDPGLGLRLIYFSYDVKMKEKGDIPEGYSVSREKKERFSLILESASTNQTSMYLCASSLSRVGEKLFFGSGTQLSVL.

The V gene is TRBV18, the J gene TRBJ2-7; TRBD1 agrees at 10 bases. V gave up 6 bases and J gave up 2 bases; unmatched junction bases: 10. Germline loops: CDR1 KGHSH, CDR2 LQKENI. CDR3 size: 16 residues. CDR3 bases: TGTGCCAGCTCCTCTTGGACAGGGGGATCCCCCTACGAGCAGTACTTC. This codes for CASSSWTGGSPYEQYF.

This chain connects TRBV5-1 to TRBJ2-3; D is perhaps TRBD2 (7 bases). Germline V gives CDR1 SGHRS, CDR2 YFSETQ. This CDR3 spans 15 amino acids. The germline V and J ends were trimmed by 7 bases and 4 bases, with 19 bases remaining between them. The CDR3 loop reads CASSGTSGGPDTQYF. The CDR3 nucleotides are TGCGCCAGCTCTGGGACGTCGGGGGGCCCAGATACGCAGTATTTT. The variable domain in full, with the rest retrieved from reference TRBV5-1 and TRBJ2-3, is KAGVTQTPRYLIKTRGQQVTLSCSPISGHRSVSWYQQTPGQGLQFLFEYFSETQRNKGNFPGRFSGRQFSNSRSEMNVSTLELGDSALYLCASSGTSGGPDTQYFGPGTRLTVL.

The genes are TRBV6-2 or TRBV6-3 and TRBJ2-2, with 12 bases matching TRBD2. The CDR3 runs 16 residues. Germline trimming cut 2 bases from V and 3 bases from J; bases unmatched to any gene: 1. Germline V lookup: CDR1 MNHEY, CDR2 SVGEGT. CDR3 sequence (DNA): TGTGCCAGCAGTTACGCTAGCGGGAGGGACACCGGGGAGCTGTTTTTT. Translated: CASSYASGRDTGELFF.

Notes on this clone: The sample contains more than one DNA sequence encoding this CDR3. J is TRBJ1-2 and V is TRBV3-1 (or the pseudogene TRBV3-2), with a possible D match to TRBD1 (6 bases). CDR1 and CDR2 (germline): LGHDT, YNNKEL (reference sequence). Trimming took off 5 bases at V and 3 bases at J, with 7 bases between the two ends. This CDR3 has 12 residues. The CDR3 protein is CASSSGDYGYTF. CDR3 nucleotides: TGTGCCAGCAGCTCAGGGGACTATGGCTACACCTTC.

The rearrangement joins TRBV3-1 (or the pseudogene TRBV3-2) to TRBJ2-2; TRBD1 matches at 7 bases. The CDR3 covers 16 residues. V lost 6 bases, J lost 8 bases, and 15 bases stayed unmatched. Germline values: CDR1 LGHDT, CDR2 YNNKEL (reference sequence). CDR3 in DNA: TGTGCCAGCAGGCCCACGAGGGTAGGGGGCGCGGGGGAGCTGTTTTTT. This sequence encodes CASRPTRVGGAGELFF.

V gene TRBV27 combines with J gene TRBJ1-2; TRBD1 might be the D (5 bases). Germline loops: CDR1 MNHEY, CDR2 SMNVEV (reference sequence). Between the trimmed V and J ends, which lost 3 bases and 3 bases, there was a span of 8 bases. The CDR3 consists of 13 residues. The chain's CDR3 is CASSLGTYYGYTF. CDR3 DNA sequence: TGTGCCAGCAGTTTGGGGACTTACTATGGCTACACCTTC.

This clone appeared once. The chain carries TRBV4-1 and TRBJ2-7; tentatively, D is TRBD1 (7 bases). Germline assignment: CDR1 MGHRA and CDR2 YSYEKL. The CDR3 covers 19 residues. V lost 2 bases and J 5 bases, leaving 28 bases between the germline ends. CDR3 DNA: TGCGCCAGCAGCCAACCCCGAGGGGGCGTGGCGGGGCCGGGGGACGAGCAGTACTTC. It encodes CASSQPRGGVAGPGDEQYF.

CDR3 in amino acids: CASSLVVLAGIDGYTF. The CDR3 coding sequence is TGTGCCAGCAGCTTAGTGGTATTAGCAGGGATCGATGGCTACACCTTC. V usage is TRBV7-2 and J usage is TRBJ1-2, with TRBD1 as a possible D gene (5 bases). V was cut by 1 base and J by 6 bases, with 18 bases left in between. This CDR3 contains 16 residues. The germline CDR1 and CDR2 sequences are SGHTA and FQGNSA.

The chain links TRBV12-3 or TRBV12-4 to TRBJ2-1; TRBD1 matches 8 bases. This CDR3 has 13 residues. V was pared by 3 bases and J by 8 bases, with 3 bases of the junction left unmatched. CDR3 sequence reads: CASSFRGRYEQFF. In nucleotides, the CDR3 is TGTGCCAGCAGTTTCAGGGGGCGTTATGAGCAGTTCTTC.